The present T cell receptor beta chain was sequenced within a study of cytomegalovirus exposure and HLA in healthy donors. Regarding the study as a whole: Immune exposure data for these donors was limited to CMV serostatus.

As for this clone: Antigen: not known. This specimen includes other DNA sequences encoding the same CDR3.

This CDR3 has 16 amino acids. Germline loops: CDR1 SGHDT, CDR2 YYEEEE. Losses at the gene ends were 1 base for V and 0 bases for J; bases not matched to a gene: 2. The PCR had 60 Vbeta and 13 Jbeta primers. Profiled with immunoSEQ multiplex PCR; TCRdb holds only in-frame clones, not every one. Among about 130,000 clones listed, around four fifths were seen once. Nobody recorded the CMV serostatus of this donor. Sequenced input: PBMCs. The genes are TRBV5-6 and TRBJ2-1; 9 nucleotides align to TRBD2. The sequence was collected from a man between 25 and 39 years old in good health. CDR3 sequence (DNA): TGTGCCAGCAGCTTGAGTAGCGGGAGCTCCTACAATGAGCAGTTCTTC. Its translation is CASSLSSGSSYNEQFF.